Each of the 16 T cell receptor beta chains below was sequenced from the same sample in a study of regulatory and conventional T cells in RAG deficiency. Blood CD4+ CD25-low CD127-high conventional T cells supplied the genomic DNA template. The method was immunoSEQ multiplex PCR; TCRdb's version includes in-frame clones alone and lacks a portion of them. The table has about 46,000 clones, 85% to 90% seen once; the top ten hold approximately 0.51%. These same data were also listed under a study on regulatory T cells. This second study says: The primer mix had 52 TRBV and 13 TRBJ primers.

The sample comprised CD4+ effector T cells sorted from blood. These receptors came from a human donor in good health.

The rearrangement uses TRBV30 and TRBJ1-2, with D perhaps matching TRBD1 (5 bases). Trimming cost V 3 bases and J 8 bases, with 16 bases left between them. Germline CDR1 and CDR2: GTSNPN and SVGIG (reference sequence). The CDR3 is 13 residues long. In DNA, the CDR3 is TGTGCCTGGAGCTTCGACAGCCTGAGGGGCTACACCTTC. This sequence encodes CAWSFDSLRGYTF.

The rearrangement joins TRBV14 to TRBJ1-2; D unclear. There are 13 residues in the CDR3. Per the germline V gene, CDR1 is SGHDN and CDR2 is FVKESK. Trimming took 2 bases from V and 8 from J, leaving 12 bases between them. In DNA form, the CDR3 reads TGTGCCAGCAGCCAACAGGCAATTAGCGGCTACACCTTC. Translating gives CASSQQAISGYTF.

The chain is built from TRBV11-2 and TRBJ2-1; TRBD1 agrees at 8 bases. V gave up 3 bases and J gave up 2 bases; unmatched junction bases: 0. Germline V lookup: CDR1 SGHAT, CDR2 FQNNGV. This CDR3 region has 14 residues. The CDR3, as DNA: TGTGCCAGCAGCTTGGGACAGGCCTACAATGAGCAGTTCTTC. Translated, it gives CASSLGQAYNEQFF.

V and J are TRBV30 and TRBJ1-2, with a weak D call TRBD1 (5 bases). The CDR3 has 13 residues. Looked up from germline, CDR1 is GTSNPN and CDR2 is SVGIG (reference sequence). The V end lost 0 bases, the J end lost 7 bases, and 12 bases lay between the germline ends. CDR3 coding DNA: TGTGCCTGGAGTGTAGGGTCAGGGCTTGGCTACACCTTC. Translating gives CAWSVGSGLGYTF.

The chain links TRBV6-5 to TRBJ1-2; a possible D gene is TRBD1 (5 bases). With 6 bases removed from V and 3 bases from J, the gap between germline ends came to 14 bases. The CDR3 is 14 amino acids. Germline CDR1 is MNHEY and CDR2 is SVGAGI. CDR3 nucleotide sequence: TGTGCCAGCAGGCCCAATCAGGGCTACTATGGCTACACCTTC. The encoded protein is CASRPNQGYYGYTF.

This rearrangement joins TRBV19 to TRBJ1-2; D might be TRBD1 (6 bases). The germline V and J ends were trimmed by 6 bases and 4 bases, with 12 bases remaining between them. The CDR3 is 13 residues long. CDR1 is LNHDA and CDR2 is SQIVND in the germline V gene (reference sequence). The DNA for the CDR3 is TGTGCCAGTAGGATGACAGGAATCTATGGCTACACCTTC. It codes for CASRMTGIYGYTF.

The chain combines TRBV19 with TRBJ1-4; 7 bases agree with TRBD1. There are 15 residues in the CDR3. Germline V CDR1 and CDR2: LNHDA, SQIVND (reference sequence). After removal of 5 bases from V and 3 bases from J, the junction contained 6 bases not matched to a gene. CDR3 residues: CASSSRTGSNEKLFF. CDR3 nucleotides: TGTGCCAGTAGTTCCCGGACAGGTTCTAATGAAAAACTGTTTTTT.

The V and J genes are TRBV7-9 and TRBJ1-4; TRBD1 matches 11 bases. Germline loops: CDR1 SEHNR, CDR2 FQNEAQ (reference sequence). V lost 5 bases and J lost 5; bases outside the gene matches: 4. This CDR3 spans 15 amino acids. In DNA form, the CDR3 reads TGTGCCAGCAGCCCCTGGGACAGGGGGAATGAAAAACTGTTTTTT. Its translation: CASSPWDRGNEKLFF.

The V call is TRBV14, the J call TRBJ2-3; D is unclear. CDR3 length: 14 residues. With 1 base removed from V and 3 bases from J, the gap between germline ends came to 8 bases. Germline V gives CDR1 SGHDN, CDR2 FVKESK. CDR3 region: CASSQGFGTDTQYF. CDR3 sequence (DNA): TGTGCCAGCAGCCAAGGTTTCGGTACAGATACGCAGTATTTT.

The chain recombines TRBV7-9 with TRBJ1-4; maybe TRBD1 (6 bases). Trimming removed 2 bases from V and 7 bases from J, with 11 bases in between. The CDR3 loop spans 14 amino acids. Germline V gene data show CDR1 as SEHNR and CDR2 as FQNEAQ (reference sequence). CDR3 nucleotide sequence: TGTGCCAGCAGCTTACAGGGGCCTACTGAAAAACTGTTTTTT. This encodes CASSLQGPTEKLFF.

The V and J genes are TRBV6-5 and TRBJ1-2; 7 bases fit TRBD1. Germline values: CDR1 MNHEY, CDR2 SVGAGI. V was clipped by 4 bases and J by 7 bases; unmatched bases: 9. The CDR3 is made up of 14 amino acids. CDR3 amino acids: CASSSLTGNGGYTF. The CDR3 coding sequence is TGTGCCAGCAGTTCCCTGACAGGGAACGGTGGCTACACCTTC.

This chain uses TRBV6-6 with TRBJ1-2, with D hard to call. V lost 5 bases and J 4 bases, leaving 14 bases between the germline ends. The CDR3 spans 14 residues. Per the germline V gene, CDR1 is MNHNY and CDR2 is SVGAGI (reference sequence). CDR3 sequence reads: CASSPGGASYGYTF. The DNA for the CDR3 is TGTGCCAGCAGTCCTGGAGGAGCCAGCTATGGCTACACCTTC.

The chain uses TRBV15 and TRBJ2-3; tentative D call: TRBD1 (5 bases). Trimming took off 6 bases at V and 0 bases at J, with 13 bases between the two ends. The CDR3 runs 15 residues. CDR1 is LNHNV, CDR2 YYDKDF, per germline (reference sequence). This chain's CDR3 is CATRLFQGSTDTQYF. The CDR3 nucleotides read TGTGCCACCAGGCTTTTTCAGGGAAGCACAGATACGCAGTATTTT.

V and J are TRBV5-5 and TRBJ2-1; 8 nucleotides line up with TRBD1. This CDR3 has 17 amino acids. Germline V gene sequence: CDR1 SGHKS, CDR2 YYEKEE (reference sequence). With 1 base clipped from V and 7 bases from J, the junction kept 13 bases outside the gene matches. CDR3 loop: CASSLRVQGQGSNEQFF. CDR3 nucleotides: TGTGCCAGCAGCTTGAGGGTTCAAGGACAGGGTAGTAATGAGCAGTTCTTC.

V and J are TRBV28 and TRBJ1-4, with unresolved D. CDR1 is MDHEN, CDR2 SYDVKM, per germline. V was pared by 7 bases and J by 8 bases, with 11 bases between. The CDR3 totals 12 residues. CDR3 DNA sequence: TGTGCCAGCACTATTAATAAAGAAAAACTGTTTTTT. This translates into CASTINKEKLFF.

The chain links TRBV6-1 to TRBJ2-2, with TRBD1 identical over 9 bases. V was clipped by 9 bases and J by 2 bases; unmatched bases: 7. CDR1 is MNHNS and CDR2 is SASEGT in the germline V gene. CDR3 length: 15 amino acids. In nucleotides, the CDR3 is TGTGCCAGGGGACAGGGAGACCTCAACACCGGGGAGCTGTTTTTT. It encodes CARGQGDLNTGELFF.